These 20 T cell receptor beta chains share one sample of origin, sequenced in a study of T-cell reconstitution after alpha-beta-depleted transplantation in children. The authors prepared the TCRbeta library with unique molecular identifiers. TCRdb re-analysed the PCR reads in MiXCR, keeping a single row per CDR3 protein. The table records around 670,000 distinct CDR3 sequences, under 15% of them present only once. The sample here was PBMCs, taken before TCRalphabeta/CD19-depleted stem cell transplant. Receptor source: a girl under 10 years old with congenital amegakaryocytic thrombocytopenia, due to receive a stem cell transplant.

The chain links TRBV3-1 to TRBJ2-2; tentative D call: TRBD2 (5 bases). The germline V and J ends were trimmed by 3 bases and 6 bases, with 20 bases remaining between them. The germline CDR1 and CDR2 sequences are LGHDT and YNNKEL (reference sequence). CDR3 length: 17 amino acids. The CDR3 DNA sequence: TGTGCCAGCAGCCATAGGACGGAGCGGCCTTCGTCCGGGGAGCTGTTTTTT. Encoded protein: CASSHRTERPSSGELFF.

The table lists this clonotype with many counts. The CDR3 loop is CASSLGSGQPQHF. The CDR3 DNA sequence: TGCGCCAGCAGCTTGGGTTCTGGGCAGCCCCAGCATTTT. J is TRBJ1-5 and V is TRBV5-1; D is unresolved. Germline CDR1 is SGHRS and CDR2 is YFSETQ. V shed 0 bases and J shed 7 bases, with 8 bases lying between them. CDR3 length: 13 amino acids. Using reference TRBV5-1 and TRBJ1-5 for the parts outside the CDR3, the full variable domain is KAGVTQTPRYLIKTRGQQVTLSCSPISGHRSVSWYQQTPGQGLQFLFEYFSETQRNKGNFPGRFSGRQFSNSRSEMNVSTLELGDSALYLCASSLGSGQPQHFGDGTRLSIL.

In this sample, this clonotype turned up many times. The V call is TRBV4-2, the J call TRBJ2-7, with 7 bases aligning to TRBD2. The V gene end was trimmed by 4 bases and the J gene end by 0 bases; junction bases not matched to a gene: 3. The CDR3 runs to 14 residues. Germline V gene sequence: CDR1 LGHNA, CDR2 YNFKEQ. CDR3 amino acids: CASSPGGSSYEQYF. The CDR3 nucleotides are TGTGCCAGCAGCCCCGGCGGGAGCTCCTACGAGCAGTACTTC.

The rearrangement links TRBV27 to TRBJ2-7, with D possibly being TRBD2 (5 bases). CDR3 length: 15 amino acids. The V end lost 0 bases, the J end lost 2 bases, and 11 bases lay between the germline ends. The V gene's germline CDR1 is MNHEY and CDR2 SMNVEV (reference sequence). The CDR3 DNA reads TGTGCCAGCAGTTTATCAGGGCTAGCCCCCTACGAGCAGTACTTC. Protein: CASSLSGLAPYEQYF.

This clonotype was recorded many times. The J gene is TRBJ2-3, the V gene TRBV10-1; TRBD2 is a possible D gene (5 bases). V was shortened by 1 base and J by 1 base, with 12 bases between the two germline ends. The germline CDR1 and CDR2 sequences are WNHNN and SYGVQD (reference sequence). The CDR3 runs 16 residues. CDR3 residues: CASSEFDYARTDTQYF. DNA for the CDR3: TGCGCCAGCAGTGAGTTTGACTACGCCCGCACAGATACGCAGTATTTT.

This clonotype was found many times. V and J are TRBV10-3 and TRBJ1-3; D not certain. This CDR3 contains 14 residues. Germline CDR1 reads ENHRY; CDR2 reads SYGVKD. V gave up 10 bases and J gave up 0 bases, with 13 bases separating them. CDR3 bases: TGTGCCACGCGGCCCGTTGACTCTGGAAACACCATATATTTT. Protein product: CATRPVDSGNTIYF.

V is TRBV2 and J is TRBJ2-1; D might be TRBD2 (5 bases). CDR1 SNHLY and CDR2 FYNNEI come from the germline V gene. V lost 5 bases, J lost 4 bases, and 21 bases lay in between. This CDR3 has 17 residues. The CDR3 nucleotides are TGTGCCAGCAGTAAACGCCCTACTGGGCGGAGGTACAATGAGCAGTTCTTC. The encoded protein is CASSKRPTGRRYNEQFF.

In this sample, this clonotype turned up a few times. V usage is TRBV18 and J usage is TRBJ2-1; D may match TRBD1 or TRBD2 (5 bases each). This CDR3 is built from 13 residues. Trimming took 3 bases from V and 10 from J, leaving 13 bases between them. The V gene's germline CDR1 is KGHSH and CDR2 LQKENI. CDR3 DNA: TGTGCCAGCTCACCTGGCGAGGGGTCCGAGCAGTTCTTC. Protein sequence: CASSPGEGSEQFF.

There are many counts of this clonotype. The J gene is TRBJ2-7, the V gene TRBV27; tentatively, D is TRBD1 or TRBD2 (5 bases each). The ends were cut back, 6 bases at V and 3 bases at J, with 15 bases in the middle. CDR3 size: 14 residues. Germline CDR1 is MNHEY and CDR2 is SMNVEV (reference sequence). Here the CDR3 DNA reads TGTGCCAGCAGCGCCCCGGGGCTATACTACGAGCAGTACTTC. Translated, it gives CASSAPGLYYEQYF.

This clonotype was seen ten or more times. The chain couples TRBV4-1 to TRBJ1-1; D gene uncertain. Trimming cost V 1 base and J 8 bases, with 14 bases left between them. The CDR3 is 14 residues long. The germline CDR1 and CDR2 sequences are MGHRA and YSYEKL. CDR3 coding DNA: TGCGCCAGCAGCCAAGTTTTAAGTCCGGGGGAAGCTTTCTTT. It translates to CASSQVLSPGEAFF.

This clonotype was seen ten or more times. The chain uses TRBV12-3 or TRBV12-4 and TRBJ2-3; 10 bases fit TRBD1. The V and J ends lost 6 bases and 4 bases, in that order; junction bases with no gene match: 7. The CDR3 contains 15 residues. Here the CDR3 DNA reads TGTGCCAGCAGGCCCCGGGACAGGGGATCAGATACGCAGTATTTT. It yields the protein CASRPRDRGSDTQYF.

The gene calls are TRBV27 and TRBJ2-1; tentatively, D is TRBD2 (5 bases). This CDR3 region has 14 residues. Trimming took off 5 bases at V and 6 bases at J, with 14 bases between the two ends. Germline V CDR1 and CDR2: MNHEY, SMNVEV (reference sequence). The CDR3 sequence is CASSPGIRGNEQFF. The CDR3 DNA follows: TGTGCCAGCAGTCCGGGAATTCGAGGCAATGAGCAGTTCTTC.

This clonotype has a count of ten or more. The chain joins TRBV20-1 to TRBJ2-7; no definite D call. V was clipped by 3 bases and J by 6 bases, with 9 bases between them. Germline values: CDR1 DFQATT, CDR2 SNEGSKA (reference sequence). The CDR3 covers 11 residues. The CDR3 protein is CSASVAIEQYF. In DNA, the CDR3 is TGCAGTGCTAGCGTGGCCATCGAGCAGTACTTC.

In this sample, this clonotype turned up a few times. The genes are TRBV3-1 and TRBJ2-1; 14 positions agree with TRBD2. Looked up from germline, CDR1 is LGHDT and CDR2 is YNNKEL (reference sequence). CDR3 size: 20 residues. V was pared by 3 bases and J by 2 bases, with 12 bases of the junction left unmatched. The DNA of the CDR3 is TGTGCCAGCAGCCATTCCCCGGGACTAGCGGGAGAGATTACCTACAATGAGCAGTTCTTC. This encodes CASSHSPGLAGEITYNEQFF.

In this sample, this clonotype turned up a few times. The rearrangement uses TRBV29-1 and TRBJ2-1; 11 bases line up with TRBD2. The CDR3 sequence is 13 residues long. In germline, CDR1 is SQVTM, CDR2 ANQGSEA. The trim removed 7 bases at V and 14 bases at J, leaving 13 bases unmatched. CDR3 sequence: CSARLAGPVREFF. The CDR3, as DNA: TGCAGCGCGAGACTAGCGGGACCCGTACGTGAGTTCTTC.

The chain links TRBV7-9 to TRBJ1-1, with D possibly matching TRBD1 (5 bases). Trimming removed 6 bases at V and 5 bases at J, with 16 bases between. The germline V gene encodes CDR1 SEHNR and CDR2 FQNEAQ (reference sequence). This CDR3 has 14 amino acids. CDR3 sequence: CASSRLGGATEAFF. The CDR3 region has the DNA TGTGCCAGCAGTCGTCTTGGCGGGGCGACTGAAGCTTTCTTT.

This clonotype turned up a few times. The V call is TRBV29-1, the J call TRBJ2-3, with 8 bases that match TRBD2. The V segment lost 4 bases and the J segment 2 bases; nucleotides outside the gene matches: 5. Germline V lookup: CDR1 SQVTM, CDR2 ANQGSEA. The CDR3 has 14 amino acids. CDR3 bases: TGCAGCGTTGCGGGGGGGTCCGTCACAGATACGCAGTATTTT. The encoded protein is CSVAGGSVTDTQYF.

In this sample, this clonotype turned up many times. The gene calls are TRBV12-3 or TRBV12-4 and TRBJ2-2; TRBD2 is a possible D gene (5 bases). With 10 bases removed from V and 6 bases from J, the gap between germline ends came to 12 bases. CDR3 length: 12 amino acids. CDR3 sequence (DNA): TGTGCCACCCACCGGGGAGCCGGGGAGCTGTTTTTT. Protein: CATHRGAGELFF.

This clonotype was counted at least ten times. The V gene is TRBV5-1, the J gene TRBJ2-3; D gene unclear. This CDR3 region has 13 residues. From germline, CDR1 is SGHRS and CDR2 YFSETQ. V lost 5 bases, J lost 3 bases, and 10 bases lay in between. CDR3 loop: CASRDSPTDTQYF. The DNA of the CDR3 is TGCGCCAGCAGAGATTCTCCTACAGATACGCAGTATTTT.

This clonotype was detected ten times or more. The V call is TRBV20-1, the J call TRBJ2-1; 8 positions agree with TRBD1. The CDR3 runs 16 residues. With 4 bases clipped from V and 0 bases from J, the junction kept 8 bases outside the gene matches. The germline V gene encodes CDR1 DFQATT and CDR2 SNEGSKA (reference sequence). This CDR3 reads CSAKYYRGSSYNEQFF. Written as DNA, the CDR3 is TGCAGTGCTAAATACTACAGGGGGAGCTCCTACAATGAGCAGTTCTTC.